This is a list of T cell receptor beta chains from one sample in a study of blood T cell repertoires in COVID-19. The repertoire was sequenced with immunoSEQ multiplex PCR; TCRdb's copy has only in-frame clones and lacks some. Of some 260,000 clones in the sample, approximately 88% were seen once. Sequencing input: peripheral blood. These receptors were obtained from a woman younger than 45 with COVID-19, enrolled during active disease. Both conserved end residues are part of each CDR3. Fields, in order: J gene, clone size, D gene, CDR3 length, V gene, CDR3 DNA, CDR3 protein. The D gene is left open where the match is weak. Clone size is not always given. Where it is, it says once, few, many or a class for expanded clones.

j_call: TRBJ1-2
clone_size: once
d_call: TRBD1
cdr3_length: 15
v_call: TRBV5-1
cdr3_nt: TGCGCCAGCAGCTTAGGTGAGGGGGCTCACTATGGCTACACCTTC
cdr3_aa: CASSLGEGAHYGYTF

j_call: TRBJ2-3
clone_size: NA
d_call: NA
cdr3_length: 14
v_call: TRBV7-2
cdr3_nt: TGTGCCAGCAGCCCGAGCCATAGCACAGATACGCAGTATTTT
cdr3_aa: CASSPSHSTDTQYF

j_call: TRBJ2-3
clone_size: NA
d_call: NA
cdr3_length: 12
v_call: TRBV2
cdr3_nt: TGTGCCAGCAGGGCTAGCACAGATACGCAGTATTTT
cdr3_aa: CASRASTDTQYF

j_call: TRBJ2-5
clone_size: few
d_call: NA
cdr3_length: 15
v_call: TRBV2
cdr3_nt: TGTGCCAGCAGTGATGCTAGAATAGGAGGAGAGACCCAGTACTTC
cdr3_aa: CASSDARIGGETQYF

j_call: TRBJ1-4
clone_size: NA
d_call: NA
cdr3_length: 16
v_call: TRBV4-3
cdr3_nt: TGCGCCAGCAGCCAAGATATGACAGGAATTGGCGAAAAACTGTTTTTT
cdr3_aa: CASSQDMTGIGEKLFF

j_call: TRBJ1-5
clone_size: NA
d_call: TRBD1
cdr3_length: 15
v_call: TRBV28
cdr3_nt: TGTGCCAGCAGTCCCAGGGACAGGGATGATCAGCCCCAGCATTTT
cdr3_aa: CASSPRDRDDQPQHF

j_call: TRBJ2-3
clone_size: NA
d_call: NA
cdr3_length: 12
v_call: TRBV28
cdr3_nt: TGTGCCAGCAGTATGCGGTCAGATACGCAGTATTTT
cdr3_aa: CASSMRSDTQYF

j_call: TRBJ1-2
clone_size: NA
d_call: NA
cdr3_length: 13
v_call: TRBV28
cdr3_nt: TGTGCCAGCAGTTTACGTCCTCACTATGGCTACACCTTC
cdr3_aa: CASSLRPHYGYTF

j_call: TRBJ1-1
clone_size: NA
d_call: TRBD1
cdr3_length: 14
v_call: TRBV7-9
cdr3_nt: TGTGCCAGCAGCTCCGCCGACAGGGTCACTGAAGCTTTCTTT
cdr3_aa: CASSSADRVTEAFF

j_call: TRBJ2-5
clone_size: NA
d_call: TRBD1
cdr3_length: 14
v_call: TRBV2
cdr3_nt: TGTGCCAGCAGTGAGGACAGGGCCCAAGAGACCCAGTACTTC
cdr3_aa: CASSEDRAQETQYF

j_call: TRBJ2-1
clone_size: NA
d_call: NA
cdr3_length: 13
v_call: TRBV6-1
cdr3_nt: TGTGCCAGCAGTGAAGCGTGGAGGAATGAGCAGTTCTTC
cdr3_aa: CASSEAWRNEQFF

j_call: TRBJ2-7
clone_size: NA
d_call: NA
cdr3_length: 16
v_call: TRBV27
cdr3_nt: TGTGCCAGCAGTTTATCCCCGCCCCCGAGCTCCTACGAGCAGTACTTC
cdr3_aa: CASSLSPPPSSYEQYF

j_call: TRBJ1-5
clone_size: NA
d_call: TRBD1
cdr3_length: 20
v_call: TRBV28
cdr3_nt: TGTGCCAGCAGTACCGAGACAGGGTTTGGGGGGCTACGCTTTAATCAGCCCCAGCATTTT
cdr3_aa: CASSTETGFGGLRFNQPQHF

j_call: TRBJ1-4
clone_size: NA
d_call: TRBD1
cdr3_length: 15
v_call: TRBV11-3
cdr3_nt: TGTGCCAGCAGCTTAGCGGGCAGGGGGTATGAAAAACTGTTTTTT
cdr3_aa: CASSLAGRGYEKLFF

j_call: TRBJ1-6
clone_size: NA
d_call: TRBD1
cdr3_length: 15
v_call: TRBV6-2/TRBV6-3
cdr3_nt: TGTGCCAGCAGTTCGTGGACAGGGGTGGGTTCACCCCTCCACTTT
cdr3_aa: CASSSWTGVGSPLHF

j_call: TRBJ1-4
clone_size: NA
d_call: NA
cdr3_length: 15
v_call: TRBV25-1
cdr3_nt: TGTGCCAGCAGGGGTGCCAGGCCAACTAATGAAAAACTGTTTTTT
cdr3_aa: CASRGARPTNEKLFF

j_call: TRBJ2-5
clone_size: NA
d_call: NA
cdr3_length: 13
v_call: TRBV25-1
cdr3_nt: TGTGCCAGCAGTTGGGGGGTAGGAGAGACCCAGTACTTC
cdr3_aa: CASSWGVGETQYF

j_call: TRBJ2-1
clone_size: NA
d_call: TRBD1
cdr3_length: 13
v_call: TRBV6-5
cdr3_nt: TGTGCCAGCAGCAACGACAGGGGCGATGAGCAGTTCTTC
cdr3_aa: CASSNDRGDEQFF

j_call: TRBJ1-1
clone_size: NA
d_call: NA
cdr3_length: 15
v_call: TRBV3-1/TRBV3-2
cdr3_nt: TGTGCCAGCAGCCAAGGAGGGAGGAAGTCCACTGAAGCTTTCTTT
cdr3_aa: CASSQGGRKSTEAFF

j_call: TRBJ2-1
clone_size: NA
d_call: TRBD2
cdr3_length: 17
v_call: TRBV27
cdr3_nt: TGTGCCAGCAGTTCGGGACTAGCGGCAGTAGGCTACAATGAGCAGTTCTTC
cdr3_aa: CASSSGLAAVGYNEQFF

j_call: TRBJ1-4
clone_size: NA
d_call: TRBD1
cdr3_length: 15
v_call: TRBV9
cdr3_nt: TGTGCCAGCAGCGTAGATGAGGGGGCGGGTGAAAAACTGTTTTTT
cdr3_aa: CASSVDEGAGEKLFF

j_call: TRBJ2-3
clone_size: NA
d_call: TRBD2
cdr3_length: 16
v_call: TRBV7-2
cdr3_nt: TGTGCCAGCAGCTTAGGAGCGGGGGGGGGCACAGATACGCAGTATTTT
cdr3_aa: CASSLGAGGGTDTQYF

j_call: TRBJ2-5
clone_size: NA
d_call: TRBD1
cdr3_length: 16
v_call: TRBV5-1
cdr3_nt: TGCGCCAGCAGCACGACAACAGGGGGCGTTATGGAGACCCAGTACTTC
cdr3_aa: CASSTTTGGVMETQYF

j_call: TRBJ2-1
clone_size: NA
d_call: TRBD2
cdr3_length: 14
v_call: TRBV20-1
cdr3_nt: TGCAGTGCCAGTAGCGGGAACTCCTACAATGAGCAGTTCTTC
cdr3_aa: CSASSGNSYNEQFF

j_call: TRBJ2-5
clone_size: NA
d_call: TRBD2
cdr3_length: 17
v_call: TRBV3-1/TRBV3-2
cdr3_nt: TGTGCCAGCAGCCAAGATGAGATAGCGGGGGGACAAGAGACCCAGTACTTC
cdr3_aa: CASSQDEIAGGQETQYF

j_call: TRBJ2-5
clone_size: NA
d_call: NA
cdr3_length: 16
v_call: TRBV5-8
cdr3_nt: TGTGCCAGCAGCTTTTTCGTAGCCTCGAACCAAGAGACCCAGTACTTC
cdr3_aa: CASSFFVASNQETQYF

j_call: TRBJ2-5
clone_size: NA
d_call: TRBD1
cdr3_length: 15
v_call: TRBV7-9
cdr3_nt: TGTGCCAGCAGCTCCCCGGACAGGGGCAGAGAGACCCAGTACTTC
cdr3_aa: CASSSPDRGRETQYF

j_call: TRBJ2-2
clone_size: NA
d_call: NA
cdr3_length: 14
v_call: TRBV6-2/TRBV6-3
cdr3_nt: TGTGCCAGCAGTTACAGGAGGAAAGCCGGGGAGCTGTTTTTT
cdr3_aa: CASSYRRKAGELFF

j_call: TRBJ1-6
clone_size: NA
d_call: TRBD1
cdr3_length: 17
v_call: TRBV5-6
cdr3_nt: TGTGCCAGCAGCTTGGCGAGCCGCCGGGACAGAGGTTCACCCCTCCACTTT
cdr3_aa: CASSLASRRDRGSPLHF

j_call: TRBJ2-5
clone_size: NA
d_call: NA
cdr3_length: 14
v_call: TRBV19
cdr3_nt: TGTGCCAGTAGAAGCCCCGGCAGGGAAGAGACCCAGTACTTC
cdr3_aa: CASRSPGREETQYF

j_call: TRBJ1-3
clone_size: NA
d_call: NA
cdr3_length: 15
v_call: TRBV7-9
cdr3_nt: TGTGCCAGCAGCCCCCCCGGGTTCTCTGGAAACACCATATATTTT
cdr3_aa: CASSPPGFSGNTIYF

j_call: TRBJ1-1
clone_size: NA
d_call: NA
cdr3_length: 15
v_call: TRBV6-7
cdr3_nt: TGTGCCAGCAGTTACAATAGTCCCCGGAACACTGAAGCTTTCTTT
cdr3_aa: CASSYNSPRNTEAFF

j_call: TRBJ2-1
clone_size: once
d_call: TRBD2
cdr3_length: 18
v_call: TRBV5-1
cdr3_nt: TGCGCCAGCAGCTTGGAGGGGGCTAGCGGGAGTTCCTACAATGAGCAGTTCTTC
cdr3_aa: CASSLEGASGSSYNEQFF

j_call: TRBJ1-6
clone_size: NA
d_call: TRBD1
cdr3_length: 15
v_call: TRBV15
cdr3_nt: TGTGCCACCAGCGTGGACAGGGCTTTGGGTTCACCCCTCCACTTT
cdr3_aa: CATSVDRALGSPLHF

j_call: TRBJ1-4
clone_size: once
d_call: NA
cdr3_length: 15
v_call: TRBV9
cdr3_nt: TGTGCCAGCAGCCCCCAGACAGGCTACCCCGGGAAACTGTTTTTT
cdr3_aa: CASSPQTGYPGKLFF

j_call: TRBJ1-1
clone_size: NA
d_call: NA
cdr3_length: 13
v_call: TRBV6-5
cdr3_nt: TGTGCCAGCTTGGGGAGGAGCGGCACTGAAGCTTTCTTT
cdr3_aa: CASLGRSGTEAFF

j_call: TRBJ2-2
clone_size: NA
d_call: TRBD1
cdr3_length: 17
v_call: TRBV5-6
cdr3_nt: TGTGCCAGCAGCCCCCGGGACAGGGGAGTGTTATCCGGGGAGCTGTTTTTT
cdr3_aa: CASSPRDRGVLSGELFF

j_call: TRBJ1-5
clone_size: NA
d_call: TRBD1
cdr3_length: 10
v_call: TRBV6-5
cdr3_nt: TGTGCCAGCAAGGGGGGACAGTGGTATTTT
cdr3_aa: CASKGGQWYF

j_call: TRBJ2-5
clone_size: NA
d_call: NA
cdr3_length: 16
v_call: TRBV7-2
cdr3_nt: TGTGCCAGCACCCCGCCTCGGGTTGGTAGACAAGAGACCCAGTACTTC
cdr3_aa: CASTPPRVGRQETQYF

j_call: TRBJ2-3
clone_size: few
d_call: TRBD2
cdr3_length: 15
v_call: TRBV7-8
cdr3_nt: TGTGCCAGCAGCCAGGGACTAGGGTACACAGATACGCAGTATTTT
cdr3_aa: CASSQGLGYTDTQYF

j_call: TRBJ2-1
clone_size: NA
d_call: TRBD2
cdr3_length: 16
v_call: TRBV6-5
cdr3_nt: TGTGCCAGCAGTTCTTTGACGGGACTAGCGGGAAGTGAGCAGTTCTTC
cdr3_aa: CASSSLTGLAGSEQFF